Listed below are T cell receptor beta chains from one sample, sequenced in a study of beta chain features in type 1 diabetes. Data came from immunoSEQ multiplex PCR; TCRdb stores just in-frame clones and leaves some out. The table has a few hundred thousand clones, roughly 10% seen once; the top ten hold 0.017%. Sequenced input: naive CD4+ T cells from blood. These receptors were obtained from a man younger than 45 with type 1 diabetes. Both conserved end residues are part of each CDR3. The D gene is left open where the match is weak. Rows may omit the clone size; those that give it use once, few, many or a size class.

clone size	V gene	J gene	D gene	CDR3 protein	CDR3 DNA
-	TRBV5-4	TRBJ1-1	-	CASSLGGGEGTEAFF	TGTGCCAGCAGCTTGGGGGGAGGGGAGGGGACTGAAGCTTTCTTT
-	TRBV19	TRBJ2-5	TRBD1	CASRRQGGETQYF	TGTGCCAGTAGGAGACAGGGGGGCGAGACCCAGTACTTC
-	TRBV5-4	TRBJ2-7	-	CASSSPAIVREYF	TGTGCCAGCAGCTCACCTGCCATAGTGAGGGAGTACTTC
-	TRBV5-1	TRBJ2-1	TRBD1	CASSLWGQTPSSYNEQFF	TGCGCCAGCAGCTTGTGGGGACAGACTCCCTCCTCCTACAATGAGCAGTTCTTC
few	TRBV9	TRBJ1-2	-	CASSVGHGTNYGYTF	TGTGCCAGCAGCGTAGGACACGGGACAAACTATGGCTACACCTTC
few	TRBV25-1	TRBJ1-6	-	CASSEPQGPSPLHF	TGTGCCAGCAGTGAGCCGCAGGGCCCTTCACCCCTCCACTTT
-	TRBV29-1	TRBJ2-4	-	CSVEHGDVTKNIQYF	TGCAGCGTTGAACACGGGGATGTGACCAAAAACATTCAGTACTTC
-	TRBV6-4	TRBJ2-7	-	CASSVDGAGGEQYF	TGTGCCAGCAGCGTGGACGGGGCCGGGGGAGAGCAGTACTTC
few	TRBV21-1	TRBJ1-1	-	CASSKVQGWYTEAFF	TGTGCCAGCAGCAAAGTCCAGGGATGGTACACTGAAGCTTTCTTT
-	TRBV10-3	TRBJ2-2	TRBD2	CAIRTGLAGNTGELFF	TGTGCCATCAGAACGGGACTAGCGGGGAACACCGGGGAGCTGTTTTTT
-	TRBV5-4	TRBJ2-5	TRBD2	CASSLVASGPQETQYF	TGTGCCAGCAGCCTGGTAGCTAGCGGACCCCAAGAGACCCAGTACTTC
few	TRBV7-2	TRBJ2-7	-	CASSINRVTYEQYF	TGTGCCAGCAGCATCAACAGGGTAACCTACGAGCAGTACTTC
few	TRBV7-9	TRBJ1-2	-	CASSLGAAEADGYTF	TGTGCCAGCAGCTTAGGAGCGGCTGAGGCTGATGGCTACACCTTC
few	TRBV2	TRBJ2-4	-	CASSEGERIIQYF	TGTGCCAGCAGTGAGGGCGAGCGGATCATTCAGTACTTC
few	TRBV14	TRBJ2-7	-	CASSQDYGSFEQYF	TGTGCCAGCAGCCAGGACTATGGCAGTTTCGAGCAGTACTTC
-	TRBV5-1	TRBJ1-2	TRBD1	CASSSTGGEDGYTF	TGCGCCAGCAGCTCGACAGGGGGCGAGGATGGCTACACCTTC